This T cell receptor beta chain emerged from a study of blood T cell repertoires in COVID-19. Study-wide background: Researchers got acute and convalescent COVID-19 samples from the United States, Italy and Spain.

Recruits, aged about 18 to 95 years, lived in some 25 US areas. V shed 4 bases and J shed 1 base, with 10 bases lying between them. Germline CDR1 SGHTA, CDR2 FQGNSA. The CDR3 consists of 14 residues. In the study's own analysis: Reference gene primer amplification gave nucleated cell count estimates. The data were produced by immunoSEQ multiplex PCR, yet TCRdb's version contains in-frame clones alone and is incomplete. The D gene and trimming were derived from the DNA, and the V and J assignments and clone size from that table. Among a few hundred thousand clones, around 83% were seen once, and the ten largest hold around 5%.

The chain uses TRBV7-2 and TRBJ1-1, with TRBD1 as a possible D gene (5 bases). The origin of this receptor is a woman aged 45 to 65 who had recovered from COVID-19. The sample consisted of PBMCs or T cells enriched from blood (not recorded which). The CDR3 sequence is CASSSGSRNTEAFF. The CDR3 DNA reads TGTGCCAGCAGCTCAGGGTCTCGGAACACTGAAGCTTTCTTT.